This T cell receptor beta chain was obtained from a study of blood T cell repertoires in COVID-19. Looking at the study overall: Spain, Italy and the United States supplied samples that represented acute and convalescent COVID-19. PBMCs, B-cell-depleted T cells, or T cells were the source of the cDNA or gDNA that made up the material.

Participants were aged about 18 to 89 years from around 25 US areas. Donors were grouped by their self-reported clinical history. The assay was immunoSEQ multiplex PCR, and TCRdb's table has in-frame clones only and misses some. The sample has approximately 280,000 clones; roughly 86% are singletons. This receptor was taken from a woman between 55 and 75 years old who had recovered from COVID-19. The sample was PBMCs or T cells enriched from blood (not recorded which).

In nucleotides, the CDR3 is TGTGCCAGCAGTTTCCCGCCGGGGAACTATGGCTACACCTTC. Its translation: CASSFPPGNYGYTF. J is TRBJ1-2 and V is TRBV28; no firm D call. CDR1 and CDR2 from the germline V gene are MDHEN and SYDVKM. V gave up 3 bases and J gave up 2 bases, with 10 bases separating them. The CDR3 spans 14 residues.